The clone carrying this TCR beta chain was counted a single time. CDR1 is WNHNN, CDR2 SYGVQD, per germline (reference sequence). The CDR3 is made up of 15 amino acids. Trimming took 0 bases from V and 4 from J, leaving 11 bases between them. This sample was taken from a study of shared clonotypes between healthy human individuals. Study details: Contributing individuals were a couple of females and a few males aged 18 to 49.

Naive CD8 isolation took CD45RO-negative cells positively selected for CCR7 and excluded terminally differentiated effector memory CD45RA+ cells. Over several immunoSEQ plates, each subset's genomic DNA was distributed in even portions. The protocol was immunoSEQ multiplex PCR, while the TCRdb copy is restricted to in-frame clones and leaves out a portion. The sample lists some 630,000 clones, approximately 96% occurring once. Sequencing was performed on naive CD8+ T cells sorted from blood. V usage is TRBV10-1 and J usage is TRBJ2-3, with D perhaps matching TRBD1 or TRBD2 (5 bases each). This clonotype originated in a woman aged 25 to 39 in good health. This chain's CDR3 is CASSESGEAADTQYF. The CDR3 DNA sequence: TGCGCCAGCAGTGAGTCGGGGGAAGCGGCAGATACGCAGTATTTT.